Listed below are T cell receptor beta chains from one sample, sequenced in a study of T cell clonotyping in hematopoietic cell transplantation. Repertoires were generated with immunoSEQ multiplex PCR, while TCRdb's copy carries only in-frame clones and drops some. The sample lists about 7,000 clones; 80% to 90% were seen once. The material sequenced was PBMCs, taken 100 days after allogeneic stem cell transplant. The source is a male patient aged 50 or older who had an allogeneic stem cell transplant from a related donor, so the T cells may come from the graft donor. Some clones in this sample may be carry-over from other donors' samples. CDR3s leave out the opening cysteine and the closing phenylalanine or tryptophan. Each record gives: clone size, V gene, J gene, CDR3 protein. Size is omitted from some rows. Given values are once, few, many or a class for expanded clones.

size: .
V: TRBV14
J: TRBJ1-1
CDR3: ASSTGLANTEAF

size: .
V: TRBV6-5
J: TRBJ1-2
CDR3: ASMSRIAGYT

size: .
V: TRBV27
J: TRBJ1-6
CDR3: ASSHDRAYNSPLH

size: .
V: TRBV7-9
J: TRBJ2-2
CDR3: AGRPGQGASGELF

size: .
V: TRBV6-5
J: TRBJ1-6
CDR3: ATQEGSYNSPLH

size: .
V: TRBV25-1
J: TRBJ2-7
CDR3: ASSLGWTGVYEQY

size: .
V: TRBV6-5
J: TRBJ1-5
CDR3: ASSYTQGSNQPQH

size: .
V: TRBV19
J: TRBJ2-7
CDR3: ASTGQNSYEQY

size: .
V: TRBV19
J: TRBJ2-1
CDR3: ASSSGEGNEQF

size: large
V: TRBV6-5
J: TRBJ1-5
CDR3: ASSYSQGAAQPQH

size: once
V: TRBV19
J: TRBJ1-6
CDR3: ASSMGWQGDSPLH

size: once
V: TRBV7-9
J: TRBJ2-5
CDR3: ASTEDGGYQETQY

size: .
V: TRBV30
J: TRBJ1-1
CDR3: AWSPGLGTEAF

size: .
V: TRBV4-1
J: TRBJ1-1
CDR3: ASSPFGGMNTEAF

size: .
V: TRBV6-6
J: TRBJ2-5
CDR3: ASSINQGRETQY

size: .
V: TRBV7-9
J: TRBJ2-5
CDR3: ASSFRPREQY

size: few
V: TRBV6-1
J: TRBJ1-1
CDR3: ASSEAHGTGNTEAF

size: .
V: TRBV5-6
J: TRBJ2-7
CDR3: ASSLSSAEQY

size: .
V: TRBV6-1
J: TRBJ2-7
CDR3: AGARAGPTSEQY

size: .
V: TRBV5-1
J: TRBJ1-2
CDR3: ASSSSGTGVGYT

size: .
V: TRBV19
J: TRBJ1-5
CDR3: ASSIQGGNQPQH

size: .
V: TRBV6-1
J: TRBJ2-7
CDR3: ASSQNWDRGQEQY

size: .
V: TRBV6-5
J: TRBJ2-7
CDR3: ASSADRIGQY

size: .
V: TRBV30
J: TRBJ1-2
CDR3: AWSSRRADYSYT

size: .
V: TRBV29-1
J: TRBJ1-2
CDR3: SVTGGDDNYGYT

size: once
V: TRBV30
J: TRBJ1-5
CDR3: AWSGPGLGQPQH

size: .
V: TRBV6-5
J: TRBJ2-2
CDR3: ASEEGGSTGELF

size: .
V: TRBV9
J: TRBJ2-1
CDR3: ANSYAGLLHNEQF

size: .
V: TRBV7-2
J: TRBJ1-1
CDR3: ASSRDWNTEAF

size: few
V: TRBV25-1
J: TRBJ1-4
CDR3: ASSELGTNNEKLF

size: .
V: TRBV6-5
J: TRBJ1-1
CDR3: ASSYSRLLLTEAF

size: .
V: TRBV7-9
J: TRBJ1-2
CDR3: ASSENPGQGRIGYT

size: few
V: TRBV2
J: TRBJ1-5
CDR3: ASSAWTGVDQPQH

size: .
V: TRBV5-4
J: .
CDR3: ASSGGLATYEQY

size: .
V: TRBV2
J: TRBJ1-2
CDR3: ASGAGSDT

size: .
V: TRBV25-1
J: TRBJ1-3
CDR3: ASSWTPGSTIY

size: once
V: TRBV5-1
J: TRBJ2-7
CDR3: ASSIRGYEQY

size: .
V: TRBV5-7
J: TRBJ2-7
CDR3: ASSLNQYRDRTYEQY

size: .
V: TRBV6-5
J: TRBJ2-2
CDR3: ASSYSRTGELF

size: once
V: TRBV30
J: TRBJ1-5
CDR3: AWSPDRVQPQH

size: .
V: TRBV4-1
J: TRBJ1-1
CDR3: ASSQPTRDSALEAF

size: once
V: TRBV2
J: TRBJ2-3
CDR3: ASGTGTDTQY

size: .
V: TRBV19
J: TRBJ1-1
CDR3: ASSVDRGQGEAF

size: .
V: TRBV11-1
J: TRBJ2-7
CDR3: ASSLGGTNTYEQY

size: .
V: TRBV28
J: TRBJ2-1
CDR3: ASSPLGAVGYNEQF

size: .
V: TRBV5-4
J: TRBJ1-2
CDR3: ASSSGGSGGYT